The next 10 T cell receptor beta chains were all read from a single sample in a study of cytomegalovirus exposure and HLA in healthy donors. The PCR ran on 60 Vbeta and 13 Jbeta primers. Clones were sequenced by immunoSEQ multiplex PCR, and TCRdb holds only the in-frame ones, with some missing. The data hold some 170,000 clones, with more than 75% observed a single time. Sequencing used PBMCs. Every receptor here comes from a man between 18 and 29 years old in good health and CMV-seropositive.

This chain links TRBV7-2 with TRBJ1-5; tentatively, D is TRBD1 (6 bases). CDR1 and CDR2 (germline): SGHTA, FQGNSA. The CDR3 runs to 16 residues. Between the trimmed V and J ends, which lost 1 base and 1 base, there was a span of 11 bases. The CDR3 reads CASSLVMGASNQPQHF. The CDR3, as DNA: TGTGCCAGCAGCTTAGTGATGGGGGCCAGCAATCAGCCCCAGCATTTT.

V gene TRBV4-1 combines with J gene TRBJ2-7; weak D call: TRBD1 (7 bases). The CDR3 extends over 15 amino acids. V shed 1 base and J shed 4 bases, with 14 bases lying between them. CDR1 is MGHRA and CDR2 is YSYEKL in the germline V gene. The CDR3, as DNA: TGCGCCAGCAGCCAAGGGCCAGGGGGGTTGTACGAGCAGTACTTC. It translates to CASSQGPGGLYEQYF.

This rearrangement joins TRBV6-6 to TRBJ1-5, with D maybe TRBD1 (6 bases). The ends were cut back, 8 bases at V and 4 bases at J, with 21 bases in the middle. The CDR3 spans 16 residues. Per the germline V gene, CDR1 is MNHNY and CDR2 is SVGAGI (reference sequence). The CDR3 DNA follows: TGTGCCAGCTCTTTTACGCCCAGGGGATATAATCAGCCCCAGCATTTT. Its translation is CASSFTPRGYNQPQHF.

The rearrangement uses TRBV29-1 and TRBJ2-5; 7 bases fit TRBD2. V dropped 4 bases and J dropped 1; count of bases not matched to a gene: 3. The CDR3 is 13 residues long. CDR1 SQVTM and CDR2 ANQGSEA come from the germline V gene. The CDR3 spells CSVAASGQETQYF. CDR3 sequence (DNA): TGCAGCGTTGCGGCTAGCGGCCAAGAGACCCAGTACTTC.

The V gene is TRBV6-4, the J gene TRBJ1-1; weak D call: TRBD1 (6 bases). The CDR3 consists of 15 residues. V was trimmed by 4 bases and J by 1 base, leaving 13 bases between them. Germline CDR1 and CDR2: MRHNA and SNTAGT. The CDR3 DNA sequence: TGTGCCAGCAGTGCGTTACAGGGCGGGAACACTGAAGCTTTCTTT. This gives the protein CASSALQGGNTEAFF.

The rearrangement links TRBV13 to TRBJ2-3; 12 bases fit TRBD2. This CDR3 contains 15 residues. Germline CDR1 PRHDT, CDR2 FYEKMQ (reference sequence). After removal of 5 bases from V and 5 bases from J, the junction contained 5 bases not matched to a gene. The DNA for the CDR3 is TGTGCCAGCAGCCAGACTAGCGGGAGAGGAGATACGCAGTATTTT. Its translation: CASSQTSGRGDTQYF.

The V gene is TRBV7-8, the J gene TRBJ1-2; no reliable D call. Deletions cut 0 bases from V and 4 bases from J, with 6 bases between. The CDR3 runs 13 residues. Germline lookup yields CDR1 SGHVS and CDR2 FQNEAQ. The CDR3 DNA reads TGTGCCAGCAGCTTAGCACGGTTCTATGGCTACACCTTC. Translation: CASSLARFYGYTF.

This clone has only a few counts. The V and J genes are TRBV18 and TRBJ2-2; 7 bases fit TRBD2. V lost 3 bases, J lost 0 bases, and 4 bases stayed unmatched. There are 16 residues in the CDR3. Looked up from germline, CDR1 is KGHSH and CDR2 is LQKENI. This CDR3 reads CASSPLAVTNTGELFF. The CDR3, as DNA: TGTGCCAGCTCACCCCTAGCGGTTACGAACACCGGGGAGCTGTTTTTT.

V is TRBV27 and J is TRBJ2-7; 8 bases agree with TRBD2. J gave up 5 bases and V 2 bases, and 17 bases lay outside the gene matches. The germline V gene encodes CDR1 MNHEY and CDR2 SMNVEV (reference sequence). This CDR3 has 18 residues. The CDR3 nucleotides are TGTGCCAGCAGTTTAGCCCCGGGGGGGGCAGGGGAAGCAAACGAGCAGTACTTC. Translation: CASSLAPGGAGEANEQYF.

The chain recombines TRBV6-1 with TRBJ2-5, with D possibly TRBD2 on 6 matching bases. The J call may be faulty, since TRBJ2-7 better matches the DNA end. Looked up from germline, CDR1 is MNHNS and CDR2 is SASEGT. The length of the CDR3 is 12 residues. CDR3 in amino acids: CASRKEGYEQYF. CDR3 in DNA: TGTGCCAGCAGGAAGGAGGGCTACGAGCAGTACTTC.